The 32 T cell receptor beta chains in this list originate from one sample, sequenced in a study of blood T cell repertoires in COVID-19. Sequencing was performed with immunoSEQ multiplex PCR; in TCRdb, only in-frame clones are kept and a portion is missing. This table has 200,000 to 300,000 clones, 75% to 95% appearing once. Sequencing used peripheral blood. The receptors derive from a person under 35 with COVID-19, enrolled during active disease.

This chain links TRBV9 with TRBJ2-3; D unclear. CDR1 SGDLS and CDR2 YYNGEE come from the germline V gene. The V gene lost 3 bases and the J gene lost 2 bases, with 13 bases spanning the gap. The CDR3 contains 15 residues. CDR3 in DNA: TGTGCCAGCAGCGGTCCCCTGGGCAACACAGATACGCAGTATTTT. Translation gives CASSGPLGNTDTQYF.

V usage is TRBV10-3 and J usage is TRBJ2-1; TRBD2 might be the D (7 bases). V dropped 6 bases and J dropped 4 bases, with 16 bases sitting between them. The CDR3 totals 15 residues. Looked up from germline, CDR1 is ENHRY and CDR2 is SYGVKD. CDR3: CAIRPAEGGYNEQFF. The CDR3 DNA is TGTGCCATCAGGCCGGCGGAGGGGGGGTACAATGAGCAGTTCTTC.

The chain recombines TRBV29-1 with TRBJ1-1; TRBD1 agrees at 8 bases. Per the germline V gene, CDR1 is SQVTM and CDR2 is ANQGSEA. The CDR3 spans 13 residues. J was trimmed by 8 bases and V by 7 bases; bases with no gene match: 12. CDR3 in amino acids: CSASDRAHWEAFF. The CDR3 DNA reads TGCAGCGCTTCGGACAGGGCACACTGGGAAGCTTTCTTT.

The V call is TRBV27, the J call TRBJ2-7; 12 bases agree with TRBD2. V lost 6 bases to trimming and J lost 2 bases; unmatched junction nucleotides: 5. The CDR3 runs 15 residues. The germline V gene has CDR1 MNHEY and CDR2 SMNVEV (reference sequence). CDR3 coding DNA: TGTGCCAGCAGGGCCCGACTAGCGGGGGCCTACGAGCAGTACTTC. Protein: CASRARLAGAYEQYF.

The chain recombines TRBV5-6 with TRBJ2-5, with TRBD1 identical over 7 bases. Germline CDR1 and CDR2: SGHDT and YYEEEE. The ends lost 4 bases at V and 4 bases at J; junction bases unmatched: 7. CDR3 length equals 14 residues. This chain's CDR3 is CASSLRQGSETQYF. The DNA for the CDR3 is TGTGCCAGCAGCCTACGACAGGGATCAGAGACCCAGTACTTC.

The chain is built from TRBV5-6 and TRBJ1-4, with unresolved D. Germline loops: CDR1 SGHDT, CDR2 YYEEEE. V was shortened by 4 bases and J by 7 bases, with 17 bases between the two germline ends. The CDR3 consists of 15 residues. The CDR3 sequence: CASSTKVGPGEKLFF. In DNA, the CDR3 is TGTGCCAGCAGCACCAAGGTTGGGCCTGGTGAAAAACTGTTTTTT.

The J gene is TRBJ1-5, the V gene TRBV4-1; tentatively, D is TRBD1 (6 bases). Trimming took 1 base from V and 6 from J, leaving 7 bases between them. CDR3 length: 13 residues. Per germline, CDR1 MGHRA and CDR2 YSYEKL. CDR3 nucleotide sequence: TGCGCCAGCAGCCAAGTAGGGGGTCAGCCCCAGCATTTT. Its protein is CASSQVGGQPQHF.

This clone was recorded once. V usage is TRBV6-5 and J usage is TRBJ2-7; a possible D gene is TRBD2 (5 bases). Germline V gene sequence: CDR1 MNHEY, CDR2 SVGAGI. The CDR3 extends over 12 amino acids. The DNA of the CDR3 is TGTGTTGTGGGCGGGCAGGCCTACGAGCAGTACTTC. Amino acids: CVVGGQAYEQYF.

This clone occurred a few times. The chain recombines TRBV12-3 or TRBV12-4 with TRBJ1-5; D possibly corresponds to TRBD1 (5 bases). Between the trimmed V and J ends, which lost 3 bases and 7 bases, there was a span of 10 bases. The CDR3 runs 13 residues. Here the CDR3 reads CASSFGGQQPQHF. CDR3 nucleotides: TGTGCCAGCAGTTTCGGGGGTCAACAGCCCCAGCATTTT.

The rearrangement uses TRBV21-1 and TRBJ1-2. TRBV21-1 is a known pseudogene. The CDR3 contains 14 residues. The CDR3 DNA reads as TGTGCCAGCAGCAAAGGGGGAGGGCCGGGAGGCTACACCTTC. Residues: CASSKGGGPGGYTF.

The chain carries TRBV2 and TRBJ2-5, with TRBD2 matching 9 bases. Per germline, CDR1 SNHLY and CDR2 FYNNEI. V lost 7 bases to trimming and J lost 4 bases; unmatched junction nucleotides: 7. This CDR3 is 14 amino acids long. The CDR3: CASNGLARAETQYF. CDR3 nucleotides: TGTGCCAGCAACGGACTAGCGAGGGCAGAGACCCAGTACTTC.

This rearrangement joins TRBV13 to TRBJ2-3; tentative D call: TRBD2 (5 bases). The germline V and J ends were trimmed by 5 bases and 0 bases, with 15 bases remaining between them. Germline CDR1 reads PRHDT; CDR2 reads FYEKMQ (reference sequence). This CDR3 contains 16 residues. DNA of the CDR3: TGTGCCAGCAGCCTAATCGGGGATACTAGCACAGATACGCAGTATTTT. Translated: CASSLIGDTSTDTQYF.

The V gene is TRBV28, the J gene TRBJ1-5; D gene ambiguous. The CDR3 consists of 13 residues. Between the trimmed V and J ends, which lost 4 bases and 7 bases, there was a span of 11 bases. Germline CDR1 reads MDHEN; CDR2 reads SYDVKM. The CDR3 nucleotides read TGTGCCAGCAGTTCCCCCGGAGGCCAGCCCCAGCATTTT. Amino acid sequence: CASSSPGGQPQHF.

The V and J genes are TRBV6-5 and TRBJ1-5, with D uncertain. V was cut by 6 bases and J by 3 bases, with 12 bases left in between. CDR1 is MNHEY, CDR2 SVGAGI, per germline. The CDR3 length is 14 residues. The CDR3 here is CASRPYSNNQPQHF. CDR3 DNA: TGTGCCAGCAGGCCTTACAGTAACAATCAGCCCCAGCATTTT.

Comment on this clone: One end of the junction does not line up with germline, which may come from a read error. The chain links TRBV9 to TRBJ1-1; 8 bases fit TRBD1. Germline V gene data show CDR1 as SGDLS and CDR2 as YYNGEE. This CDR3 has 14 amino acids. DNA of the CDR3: TGTGCCAGCAGCAGGACAGGGTGGAACGCTGAAGCTTTCTTT. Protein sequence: CASSRTGWNAEAFF.

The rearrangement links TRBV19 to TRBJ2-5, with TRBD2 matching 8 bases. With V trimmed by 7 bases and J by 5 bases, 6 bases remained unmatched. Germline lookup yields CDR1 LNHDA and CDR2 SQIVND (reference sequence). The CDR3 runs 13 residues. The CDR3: CASNGGAGETQYF. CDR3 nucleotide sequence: TGTGCCAGTAACGGGGGGGCTGGGGAGACCCAGTACTTC.

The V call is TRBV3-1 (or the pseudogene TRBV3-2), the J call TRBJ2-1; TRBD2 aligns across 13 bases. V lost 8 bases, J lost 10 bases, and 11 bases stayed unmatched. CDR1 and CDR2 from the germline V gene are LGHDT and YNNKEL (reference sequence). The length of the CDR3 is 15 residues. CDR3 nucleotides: TGTGCCAGCTCCAAAGGGCTGACTAGCGGGGGGGAGCAGTTCTTC. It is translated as CASSKGLTSGGEQFF.

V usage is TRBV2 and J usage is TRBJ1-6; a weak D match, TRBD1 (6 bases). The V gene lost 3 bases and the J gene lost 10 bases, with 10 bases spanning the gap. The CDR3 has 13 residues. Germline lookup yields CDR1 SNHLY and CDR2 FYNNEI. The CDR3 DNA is TGTGCCAGCAGTGACGACAGGCTCTCACCCCTCCACTTT. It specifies CASSDDRLSPLHF.

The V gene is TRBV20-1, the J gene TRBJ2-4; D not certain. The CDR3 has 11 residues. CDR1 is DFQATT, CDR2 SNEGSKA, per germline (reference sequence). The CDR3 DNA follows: TGCAGCTCTTTAGCCAAAAACATTCAGTACTTC. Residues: CSSLAKNIQYF.

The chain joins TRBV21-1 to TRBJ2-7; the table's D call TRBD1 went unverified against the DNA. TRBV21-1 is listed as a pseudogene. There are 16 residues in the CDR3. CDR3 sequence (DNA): TGTGCCAGCAGCAAATGGGAGACAGGGGGTTCCTACGAGCAGTACTTC. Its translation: CASSKWETGGSYEQYF.

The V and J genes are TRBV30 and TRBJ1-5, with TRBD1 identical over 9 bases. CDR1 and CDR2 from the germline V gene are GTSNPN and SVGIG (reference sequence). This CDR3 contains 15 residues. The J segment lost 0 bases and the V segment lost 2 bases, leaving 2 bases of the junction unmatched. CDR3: CAWSKDRGSNQPQHF. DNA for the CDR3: TGTGCCTGGAGTAAGGACAGGGGTAGCAATCAGCCCCAGCATTTT.

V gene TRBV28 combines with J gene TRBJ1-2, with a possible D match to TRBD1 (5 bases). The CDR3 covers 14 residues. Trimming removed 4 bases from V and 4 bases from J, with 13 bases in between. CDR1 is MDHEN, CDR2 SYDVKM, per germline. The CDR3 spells CASSSRGVGYGYTF. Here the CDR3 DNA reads TGTGCCAGCAGTTCCCGGGGGGTAGGCTATGGCTACACCTTC.

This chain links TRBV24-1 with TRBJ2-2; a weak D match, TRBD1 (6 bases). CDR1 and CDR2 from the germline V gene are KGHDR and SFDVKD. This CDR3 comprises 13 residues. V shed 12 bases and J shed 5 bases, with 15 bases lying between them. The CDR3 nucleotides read TGTGCCCGGGTGACAGGTGAGACCGGGGAGCTGTTTTTT. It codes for CARVTGETGELFF.

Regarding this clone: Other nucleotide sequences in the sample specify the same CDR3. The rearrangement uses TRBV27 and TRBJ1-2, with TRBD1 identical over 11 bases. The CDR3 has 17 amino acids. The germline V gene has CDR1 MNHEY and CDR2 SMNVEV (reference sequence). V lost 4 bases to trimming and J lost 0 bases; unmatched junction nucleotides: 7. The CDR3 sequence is CASSSTGQGATNYGYTF. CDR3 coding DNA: TGTGCCAGCAGTTCTACAGGACAGGGGGCAACTAACTATGGCTACACCTTC.

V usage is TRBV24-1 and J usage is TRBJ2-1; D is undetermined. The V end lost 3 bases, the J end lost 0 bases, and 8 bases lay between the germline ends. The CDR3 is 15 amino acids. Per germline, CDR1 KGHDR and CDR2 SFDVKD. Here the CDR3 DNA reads TGTGCCACCAGTGATATAACTGCCTCCTACAATGAGCAGTTCTTC. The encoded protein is CATSDITASYNEQFF.

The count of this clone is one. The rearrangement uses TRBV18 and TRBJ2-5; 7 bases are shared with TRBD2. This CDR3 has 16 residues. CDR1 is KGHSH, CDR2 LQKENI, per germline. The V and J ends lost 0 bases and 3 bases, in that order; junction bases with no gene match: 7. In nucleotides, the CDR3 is TGTGCCAGCTCACCACCTGTGGCGGGAGTGGAAGAGACCCAGTACTTC. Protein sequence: CASSPPVAGVEETQYF.

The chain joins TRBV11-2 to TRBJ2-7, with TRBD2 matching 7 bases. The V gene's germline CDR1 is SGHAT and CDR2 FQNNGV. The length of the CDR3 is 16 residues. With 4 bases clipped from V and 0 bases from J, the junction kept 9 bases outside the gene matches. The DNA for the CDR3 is TGTGCCAGCAGCTACCTCCCGGGAGGCTCCTCCTACGAGCAGTACTTC. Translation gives CASSYLPGGSSYEQYF.

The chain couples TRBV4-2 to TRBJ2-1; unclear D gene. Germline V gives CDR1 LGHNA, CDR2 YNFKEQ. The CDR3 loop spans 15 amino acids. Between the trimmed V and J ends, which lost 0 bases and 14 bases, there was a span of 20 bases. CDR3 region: CASSQDLTEQAPEFF. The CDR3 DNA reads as TGTGCCAGCAGCCAAGATCTGACCGAGCAGGCCCCAGAGTTCTTC.

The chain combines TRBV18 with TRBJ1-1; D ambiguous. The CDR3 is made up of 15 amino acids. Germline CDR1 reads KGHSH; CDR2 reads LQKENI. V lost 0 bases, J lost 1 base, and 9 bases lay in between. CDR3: CASSPPVTRNTEAFF. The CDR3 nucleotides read TGTGCCAGCTCACCACCGGTGACACGGAACACTGAAGCTTTCTTT.

Here the CDR3 DNA reads TGTGCCAGCAGCCCCCCCCTAATAGCCACCACTGGGACCCAGTACTTC. This sequence encodes CASSPPLIATTGTQYF. This chain joins TRBV7-9 and TRBJ2-5; D uncertain. With 5 bases removed from V and 7 bases from J, the gap between germline ends came to 23 bases. CDR3 length equals 16 residues. Per the germline V gene, CDR1 is SEHNR and CDR2 is FQNEAQ (reference sequence).

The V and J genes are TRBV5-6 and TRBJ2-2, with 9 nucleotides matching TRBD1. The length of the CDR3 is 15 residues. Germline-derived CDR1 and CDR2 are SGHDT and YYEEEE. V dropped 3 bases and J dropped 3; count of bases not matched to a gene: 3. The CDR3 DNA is TGTGCCAGCAGCTCCCGGGACAGGGACACCGGGGAGCTGTTTTTT. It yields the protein CASSSRDRDTGELFF.

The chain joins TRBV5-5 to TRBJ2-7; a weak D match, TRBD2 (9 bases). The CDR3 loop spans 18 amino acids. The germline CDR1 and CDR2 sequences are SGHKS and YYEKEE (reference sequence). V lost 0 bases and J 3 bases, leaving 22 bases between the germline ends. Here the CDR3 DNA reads TGTGCCAGCAGCTTGGGACAGGGGTGGCTAGCGGGAATCTACGAGCAGTACTTC. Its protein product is CASSLGQGWLAGIYEQYF. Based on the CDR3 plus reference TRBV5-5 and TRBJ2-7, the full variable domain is DAGVTQSPTHLIKTRGQQVTLRCSPISGHKSVSWYQQVLGQGPQFIFQYYEKEERGRGNFPDRFSARQFPNYSSELNVNALLLGDSALYLCASSLGQGWLAGIYEQYFGPGTRLTVT.